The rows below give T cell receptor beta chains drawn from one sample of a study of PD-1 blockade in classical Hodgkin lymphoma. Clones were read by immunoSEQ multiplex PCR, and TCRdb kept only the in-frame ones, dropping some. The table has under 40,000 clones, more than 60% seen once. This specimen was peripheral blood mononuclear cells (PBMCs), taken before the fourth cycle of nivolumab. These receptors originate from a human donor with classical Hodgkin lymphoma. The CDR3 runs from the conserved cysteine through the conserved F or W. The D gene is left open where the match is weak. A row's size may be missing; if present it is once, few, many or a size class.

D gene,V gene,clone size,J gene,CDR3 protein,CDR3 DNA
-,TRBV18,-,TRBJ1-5,CASSPTWGGNQPQHF,TGTGCCAGCTCACCAACGTGGGGTGGGAATCAGCCCCAGCATTTT
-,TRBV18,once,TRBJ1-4,CASSPRQNEKLFF,TGTGCCAGCTCACCACGGCAGAATGAAAAACTGTTTTTT
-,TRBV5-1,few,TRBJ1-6,CASSLANSPLHF,TGCGCCAGCAGCTTGGCTAATTCACCCCTCCACTTT
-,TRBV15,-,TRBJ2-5,CATSRGGMGYQETQYF,TGTGCCACCAGTAGAGGAGGGATGGGGTACCAAGAGACCCAGTACTTC
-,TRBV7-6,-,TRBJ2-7,CASSNRGYEQYF,TGTGCCAGCTCGAATCGGGGCTACGAGCAGTACTTC
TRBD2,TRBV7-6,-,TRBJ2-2,CASSPGGGAAGELFF,TGTGCCAGCAGCCCCGGGGGGGGAGCGGCCGGGGAGCTGTTTTTT
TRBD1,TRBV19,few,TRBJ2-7,CASSISYRDRVIYEQYF,TGTGCCAGTAGTATCAGCTATCGGGACAGGGTTATCTACGAGCAGTACTTC
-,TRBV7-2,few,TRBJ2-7,CASNPSVQDYEQYF,TGTGCCAGCAACCCCTCGGTGCAGGACTACGAGCAGTACTTC
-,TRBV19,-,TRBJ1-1,CASSQGLGEAFF,TGTGCCAGTAGTCAAGGCCTGGGAGAAGCTTTCTTT
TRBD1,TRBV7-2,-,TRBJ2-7,CASSYRDREPYEQYF,TGTGCCAGCAGCTACCGGGACAGGGAGCCCTACGAGCAGTACTTC
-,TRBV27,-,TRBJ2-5,CASSSLATWETQYF,TGTGCCAGCAGTTCGCTAGCGACATGGGAGACCCAGTACTTC
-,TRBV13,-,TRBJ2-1,CASSLLRQYNEQFF,TGTGCCAGCAGCTTATTACGGCAGTACAATGAGCAGTTCTTC
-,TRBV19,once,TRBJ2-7,CASSMDRGYEQYF,TGTGCCAGTAGTATGGATAGGGGATACGAGCAGTACTTC
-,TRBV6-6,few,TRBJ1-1,CASSYLANTEAFF,TGTGCCAGCAGTTACTTGGCGAACACTGAAGCTTTCTTT
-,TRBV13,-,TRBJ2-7,CASTDPGRPYEQYF,TGTGCCAGCACCGACCCGGGCCGACCTTACGAGCAGTACTTC
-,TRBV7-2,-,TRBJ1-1,CASSLWARENTEAFF,TGTGCCAGCAGCTTATGGGCACGCGAGAACACTGAAGCTTTCTTT
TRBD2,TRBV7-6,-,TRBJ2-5,CASSSAPHLSGEGTQYF,TGTGCCAGCAGCTCCGCCCCCCACCTTAGCGGGGAAGGGACCCAGTACTTC
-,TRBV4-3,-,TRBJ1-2,CASSQVGRDYGYTF,TGCGCCAGCAGCCAAGTCGGTAGGGACTATGGCTACACCTTC
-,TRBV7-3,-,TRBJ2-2,CASSRTVTGELFF,TGTGCCAGCAGCAGGACAGTCACCGGGGAGCTGTTTTTT
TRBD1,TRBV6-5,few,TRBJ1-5,CASTRGTPGEPQHF,TGTGCCAGCACCAGGGGGACTCCCGGGGAGCCCCAGCATTTT
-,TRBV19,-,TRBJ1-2,CASSIRGRNYGYTF,TGTGCCAGTAGTATCCGGGGAAGGAACTATGGCTACACCTTC
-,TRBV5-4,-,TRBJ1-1,CASSLASGSAVETEAFF,TGTGCCAGCAGCTTGGCCTCAGGGTCCGCGGTGGAGACTGAAGCTTTCTTT
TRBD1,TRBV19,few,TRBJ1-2,CASSIRRWTGYGYTF,TGTGCCAGTAGTATAAGGAGATGGACAGGGTATGGCTACACCTTC
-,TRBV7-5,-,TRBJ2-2,CARSRSGTVNTGELFF,TGTGCCAGAAGCCGATCCGGGACAGTGAACACCGGGGAGCTGTTTTTT
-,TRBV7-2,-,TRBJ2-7,CASSPTAYEQYF,TGTGCCAGCAGCCCCACAGCGTACGAGCAGTACTTC
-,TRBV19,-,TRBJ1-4,CASLSNGASREKLFF,TGTGCCAGTCTGTCCAACGGAGCCTCCCGGGAAAAACTGTTTTTT
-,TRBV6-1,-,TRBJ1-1,CASSARGRTEAFF,TGTGCCAGCAGTGCCAGGGGTAGGACTGAAGCTTTCTTT
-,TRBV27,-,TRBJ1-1,CASSFLGRMAFF,TGTGCCAGCAGTTTTCTCGGGCGGATGGCTTTCTTT
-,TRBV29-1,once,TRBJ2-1,CSVQIGTHNEQFF,TGCAGCGTCCAAATCGGGACGCACAATGAGCAGTTCTTC
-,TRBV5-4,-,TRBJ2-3,CASSFGGASTDTQYF,TGTGCCAGCAGCTTTGGAGGGGCTAGCACAGATACGCAGTATTTT
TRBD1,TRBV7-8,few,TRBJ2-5,CASSLSPGTALLETQYF,TGTGCCAGCAGCTTAAGTCCCGGGACAGCCCTTCTTGAGACCCAGTACTTC
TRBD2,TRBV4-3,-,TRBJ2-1,CASSQLAVTYNEQFF,TGCGCCAGCAGCCAACTAGCGGTTACCTACAATGAGCAGTTCTTC
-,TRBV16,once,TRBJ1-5,CASSQSSAPHFF,TGTGCCAGCAGCCAATCAAGTGCCCCTCATTTTTTT
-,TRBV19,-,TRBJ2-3,CASSITDTQYF,TGTGCCAGTAGTATCACAGATACGCAGTATTTT
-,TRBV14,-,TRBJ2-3,CASSQESSPSSTDTQYF,TGTGCCAGCAGCCAAGAATCGTCCCCTTCTAGCACAGATACGCAGTATTTT
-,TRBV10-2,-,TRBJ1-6,CASSGSSMSPLHF,TGCGCCAGCAGCGGAAGTAGTATGTCACCCCTCCACTTT
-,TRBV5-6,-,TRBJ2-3,CASSSYTTDTQYF,TGTGCCAGCAGCTCCTACACCACAGATACGCAGTATTTT
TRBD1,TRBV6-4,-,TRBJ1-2,CASSGETGSYGYTF,TGTGCCAGCAGTGGCGAGACAGGGAGCTATGGCTACACCTTC
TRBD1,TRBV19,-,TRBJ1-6,CASHRGGQGFFDSPLHF,TGTGCCAGTCACCGTGGGGGACAGGGTTTTTTTGATTCACCCCTCCACTTT
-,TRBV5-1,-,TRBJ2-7,CASSPGTISAGNYEQYF,TGCGCCAGCAGCCCGGGGACAATCTCCGCAGGGAACTACGAGCAGTACTTC
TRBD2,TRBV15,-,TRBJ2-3,CATRSGLAGRLDTQYF,TGTGCCACCAGGAGTGGGCTAGCGGGGAGATTAGATACGCAGTATTTT
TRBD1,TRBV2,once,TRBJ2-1,CASGVGTGYNEQFF,TGTGCCAGCGGGGTAGGGACAGGGTATAATGAGCAGTTCTTC
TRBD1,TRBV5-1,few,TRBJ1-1,CASSWTGDTEAFF,TGCGCCAGCAGTTGGACAGGCGACACTGAAGCTTTCTTT
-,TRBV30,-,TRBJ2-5,CAWSPNPPEWTQYF,TGTGCCTGGAGTCCCAACCCACCGGAGTGGACCCAGTACTTC
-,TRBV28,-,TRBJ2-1,CASRSRGPNSYNEQFF,TGTGCCAGCAGGAGCCGGGGGCCGAACTCCTACAATGAGCAGTTCTTC
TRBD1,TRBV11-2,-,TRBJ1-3,CASSFVQGGFGGNTIYF,TGTGCCAGCAGCTTTGTACAGGGGGGATTCGGTGGAAACACCATATATTTT
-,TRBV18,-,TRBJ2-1,CASLRAWANEQFF,TGTGCCAGCTTAAGGGCCTGGGCCAATGAGCAGTTCTTC
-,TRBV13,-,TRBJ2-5,CASSSRFPKETQYF,TGTGCCAGCAGCTCTCGGTTCCCTAAAGAGACCCAGTACTTC
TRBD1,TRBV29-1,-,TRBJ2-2,CSASYRGLSGELFF,TGCAGCGCAAGTTACAGGGGGCTTAGCGGGGAGCTGTTTTTT
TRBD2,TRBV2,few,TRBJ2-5,CASNRRLAQETQYF,TGTGCCAGCAATAGACGACTAGCCCAAGAGACCCAGTACTTC
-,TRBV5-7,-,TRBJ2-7,CASSLGSTGFEQYF,TGTGCCAGCAGCTTAGGGTCCACAGGGTTCGAGCAGTACTTC
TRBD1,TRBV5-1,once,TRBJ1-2,CASSPFSGGAVYGYTF,TGCGCCAGCAGCCCCTTTTCAGGGGGCGCGGTCTATGGCTACACCTTC
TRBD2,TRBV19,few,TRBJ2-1,CASSIEGAGEYNEQFF,TGTGCCAGTAGTATAGAAGGAGCGGGGGAATACAATGAGCAGTTCTTC
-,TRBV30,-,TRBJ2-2,CAWNAYLVPGELFF,TGTGCCTGGAACGCGTACCTGGTACCCGGGGAGCTGTTTTTT
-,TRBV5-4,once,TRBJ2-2,CASSPQRNTGELFF,TGTGCCAGCAGCCCCCAACGGAACACCGGGGAGCTGTTTTTT